A selection of T cell receptor beta chains follows, all from one sample in a study of cytomegalovirus exposure and HLA in healthy donors. This table comes from immunoSEQ multiplex PCR, and its TCRdb copy is limited to in-frame clones, with some not included. This table holds more than 140,000 clones, 70% to 85% found once. The sample was PBMCs. The origin of the receptors is a middle-aged woman in good health and CMV-seronegative. CDR3s include the opening cysteine and the closing phenylalanine or tryptophan. A D gene is named only where the DNA matches it firmly. Part of the rows lack a size; the others show once, few, many or a class for expanded clones.

v_gene,d_gene,j_gene,abundance,CDR3aa,CDR3nt
TRBV7-6,TRBD2,TRBJ2-7,.,CASSLEASGTREQYF,TGTGCCAGCAGCTTAGAAGCTAGCGGGACTCGCGAGCAGTACTTC
TRBV25-1,.,TRBJ1-3,.,CASEARRGNTIYF,TGTGCCAGCGAAGCCAGGCGAGGAAACACCATATATTTT
TRBV5-5,TRBD1,TRBJ1-2,.,CASSPDREVYGYTF,TGTGCCAGCAGCCCGGACAGGGAAGTCTATGGCTACACCTTC
TRBV5-1,TRBD2,TRBJ2-7,.,CASRLAGSYEQYF,TGCGCCAGCAGACTAGCGGGATCCTACGAGCAGTACTTC
TRBV28,TRBD1,TRBJ2-7,.,CASSSPWTGSYEQYF,TGTGCCAGCAGTTCGCCCTGGACAGGCTCCTACGAGCAGTACTTC
TRBV5-1,.,TRBJ1-1,once,CASRSNTGGNTEAFF,TGCGCCAGCCGCTCCAACACGGGGGGGAACACTGAAGCTTTCTTT
TRBV7-9,.,TRBJ1-1,.,CASSEGLNTEAFF,TGTGCCAGCAGCGAGGGATTGAACACTGAAGCTTTCTTT
TRBV15,TRBD1,TRBJ2-2,.,CATSRQGADTGELFF,TGTGCCACCAGCAGACAGGGGGCCGACACCGGGGAGCTGTTTTTT
TRBV5-6,TRBD1,TRBJ1-1,.,CASSLAPFGQGFYTEAFF,TGTGCCAGCAGCTTGGCCCCGTTCGGACAGGGGTTTTACACTGAAGCTTTCTTT
TRBV7-2,TRBD1,TRBJ1-1,.,CASSLRDRNTEAFF,TGTGCCAGCAGCTTACGGGACAGGAACACTGAAGCTTTCTTT
TRBV18,TRBD2,TRBJ2-1,.,CASPRGLAGSYEQFF,TGTGCCAGCCCCCGGGGCCTAGCGGGAAGCTATGAGCAGTTCTTC
TRBV7-3,.,TRBJ2-1,.,CASSLEGSSYNEQFF,TGTGCCAGCAGCTTAGAAGGGAGCTCCTACAATGAGCAGTTCTTC
TRBV7-9,TRBD1,TRBJ1-2,few,CASRPRTGVGYTF,TGTGCCAGCAGACCTCGGACAGGGGTTGGCTACACCTTC
TRBV4-2,.,TRBJ2-7,.,CASSLSTTSYEQYF,TGTGCCAGCAGCCTTTCAACAACCTCCTACGAGCAGTACTTC
TRBV28,TRBD1,TRBJ1-2,.,CATLDRANYGYTF,TGTGCCACCCTAGACAGGGCCAACTATGGCTACACCTTC
TRBV5-1,.,TRBJ2-1,.,CASSVDGSYNEQFF,TGCGCCAGCAGCGTAGACGGGTCCTACAATGAGCAGTTCTTC
TRBV29-1,.,TRBJ2-1,.,CSVLRGGVDVSYNEQFF,TGCAGCGTTCTCCGAGGGGGAGTGGATGTCTCCTACAATGAGCAGTTCTTC
TRBV6-5,.,TRBJ2-7,.,CASKNPQGGQYF,TGTGCCAGCAAAAATCCGCAGGGGGGGCAGTACTTC